This TCR beta chain emerged from a study of T cell changes during pregnancy in multiple sclerosis. Measured with immunoSEQ multiplex PCR; TCRdb has only the in-frame clones, and not every one. This table has under 35,000 clones, over 80% appearing once. The CDR3 is 14 amino acids. The V segment lost 5 bases and the J segment 5 bases; nucleotides outside the gene matches: 9. Germline V gives CDR1 LGHNA, CDR2 YSLEER. The receptor's source is a female donor with multiple sclerosis, enrolled in a pregnancy study. The rearrangement uses TRBV4-3 and TRBJ2-7, with 7 positions matching TRBD1. This material consisted of CD8+ T cells from peripheral blood mononuclear cells, taken before pregnancy. The CDR3 DNA is TGCGCCAGCAGCTGGGATACAGGGGCCGACGAGCAGTACTTC. Amino acids: CASSWDTGADEQYF.